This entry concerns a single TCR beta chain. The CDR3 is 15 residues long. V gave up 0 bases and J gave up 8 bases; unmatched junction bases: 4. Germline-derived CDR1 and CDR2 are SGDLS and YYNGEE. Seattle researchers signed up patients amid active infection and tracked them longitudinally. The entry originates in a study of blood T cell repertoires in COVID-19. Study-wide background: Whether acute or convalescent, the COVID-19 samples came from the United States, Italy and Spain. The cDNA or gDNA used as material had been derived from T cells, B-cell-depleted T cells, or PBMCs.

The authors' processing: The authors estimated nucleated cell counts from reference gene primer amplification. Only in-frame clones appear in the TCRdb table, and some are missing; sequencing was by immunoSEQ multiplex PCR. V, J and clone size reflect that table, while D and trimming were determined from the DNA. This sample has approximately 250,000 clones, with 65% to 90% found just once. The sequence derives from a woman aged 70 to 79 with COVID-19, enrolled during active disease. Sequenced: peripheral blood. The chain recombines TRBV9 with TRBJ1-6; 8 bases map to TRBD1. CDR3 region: CASSVAGGADSPLHF. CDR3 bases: TGTGCCAGCAGCGTAGCAGGGGGCGCGGATTCACCCCTCCACTTT.